The entry that follows covers one T cell receptor (beta chain) sequence. What it recognizes is unknown. A second PCR of 7 to 11 cycles used a sample-barcoded 5' primer and a J-beta primer mix. Each cDNA molecule received a tag from a template-switch adaptor that had 12 random nucleotides. MiXCR, applied by TCRdb to the 5' RACE reads, yields one record per CDR3 protein. The sample shows more than 500,000 distinct CDR3 sequences, approximately 25% of them seen only once. The germline gives CDR1 SGHRS, CDR2 YFSETQ. This CDR3 is 16 amino acids long. Trimming cost V 4 bases and J 4 bases, with 18 bases left between them. The data derive from a study of blood T cells in healthy people across ages. Study conclusions and caveats: Greater diversity and more naive CD4+ cells were seen in long-lived donors than in aged donors. In older individuals, TCR beta diversity per million T cells was lower, falling roughly linearly with age.

Every participating donor contributed approximately 10 milliliters of peripheral blood through a draw. The V and J genes are TRBV5-1 and TRBJ2-1; D unclear. The sequenced material came from blood. This TCR was recovered from a woman in her 70s in good health. CDR3 coding DNA: TGCGCCAGCAGCAGTGCCGGGCGCCGCGGTTACAATGAGCAGTTCTTC. Amino acids: CASSSAGRRGYNEQFF.